This T cell receptor (beta chain) derives from a study of OX40 agonist ivuxolimab in advanced cancers. A note on the overall study: The costimulatory receptor OX40 (CD134) was targeted by ivuxolimab, a fully human IgG2 agonistic monoclonal antibody. Intravenous ivuxolimab was administered to patients every 2 weeks at six dose levels: 0.01, 0.1, 0.3, 1.5, 3 and 10 mg/kg. Of the roughly 54 patients in dose escalation, about 20 had hepatocellular carcinoma, some 15 had melanoma, 9 had renal cell carcinoma and 9 had head and neck cancer. A male proportion of 70% to 90% and a mean age of around 60 years, ranging from 23 to 79, were recorded for the dose-escalation cohort. Patients were allowed to have had prior anti-PD-1, anti-PD-L1 or anti-CTLA-4 therapy, and 40% of the dose-escalation patients had been treated with checkpoint inhibitors. Three dose-escalation patients achieved partial responses, one with hepatocellular carcinoma and two with cutaneous melanoma. The purpose of peripheral TCRbeta sequencing was to test whether ivuxolimab changed TCR sequence diversity and led to clonal T-cell expansion. The monotherapy dose-escalation portion (N of about 52 patients) of the phase I ivuxolimab trial is reported in the paper. Study-wide conclusions, independent of this receptor: In the 0.1-3.0 mg/kg groups, partial responders had among the lowest normalized peripheral clonal expansion, particularly in CD8+ T cells. Clonal expansion of both CD4+ and CD8+ blood T cells was observed from baseline to week 6 at doses 0.1 to 3.0 mg/kg. Low levels of normalized T-cell clonal expansion were also seen in some patients who did not respond. After ivuxolimab, more expanded clones were found on average in CD8+ T cells than in CD4+ T cells. The antigen specificity of the peripheral T cells that underwent clonal expansion was not determined.

The trial excluded patients who had a history of autoimmune disease or who were on systemic immunosuppression. Peripheral blood for TCR sequencing was collected from all dose cohorts at baseline, on cycle 4 day 1, and on cycle 7 day 1. Samples came from an open-label, multicenter, first-in-human phase I dose-escalation trial of ivuxolimab. Adults with locally advanced or metastatic head and neck squamous cell, hepatocellular, melanoma or renal cell carcinoma were enrolled in the trial. Before TCR sequencing, CD4+ and CD8+ T cells were separately sorted from peripheral blood. Reading from cysteine to phenylalanine, the CDR3 counts 16 amino acids. This entry keeps only the CDR3 DNA: 48 bases, framed from base 1. V and J lose 2 bases and 2 bases, and a span of 14 bases separates them. According to the germline V gene (reference sequence), CDR1 reads SGHNT and CDR2 reads YYREEE. In the case of this clone: The antigen it recognizes is unknown. The sample holds no much larger clone one base away, and base qualities are not on file.

To sequence the TCRbeta CDR3 region, genomic DNA was isolated from the sorted cells. The immunoSEQ Assay was used for sequencing of TCRbeta CDR3 regions. The immuneACCESS repertoire file appears here via TCRdb, limited to in-frame rearrangements. These files lack a portion of the clones; in checked studies, under half of the deficit traces to unresolved V genes, and the cause of the others is not known. The sample data list approximately 75,000 clones, and about 85% of these were observed just once. The ten largest clones take up 6.1% of the sample. The TCR was taken from an adult with an advanced solid tumor such as melanoma, head and neck, liver or kidney cancer. This sample comprised CD4+ or CD8+ T cells sorted from blood, obtained in a trial of the OX40 agonist ivuxolimab. The chain was built from TRBV5-4 and TRBJ1-5; no D gene is confidently identified. The CDR3 amino acid sequence is: CASSFLGGRGNQPQHF. The nucleotide sequence is TGTGCCAGCAGCTTCCTTGGAGGTCGCGGCAATCAGCCCCAGCATTTT.